The sample holds a few counts of the clone carrying this TCR beta chain. What it binds is unknown. This sample was taken from a study of T cell responses to AZD1222 COVID-19 vaccine. General study points: Baseline serology detected seropositivity in only six or seven AZD1222 recipients.

Germline V CDR1 and CDR2: KGHSH, LQKENI. V gave up 5 bases and J gave up 1 base, with 11 bases separating them. The CDR3 extends over 14 amino acids. Sequenced by immunoSEQ multiplex PCR; TCRdb stores in-frame clones only, minus some. The sample yields approximately 220,000 clones, approximately 94% seen once. The sequencing here drew on peripheral blood, taken on day 0 of MenACWY control vaccination. The chain employs TRBV18 and TRBJ1-1, with no clear D. The sequence was collected from an adult in good health. CDR3 sequence: CASSIQESNTEAFF. For the CDR3, the DNA is TGTGCCAGCTCAATTCAGGAGTCGAACACTGAAGCTTTCTTT.